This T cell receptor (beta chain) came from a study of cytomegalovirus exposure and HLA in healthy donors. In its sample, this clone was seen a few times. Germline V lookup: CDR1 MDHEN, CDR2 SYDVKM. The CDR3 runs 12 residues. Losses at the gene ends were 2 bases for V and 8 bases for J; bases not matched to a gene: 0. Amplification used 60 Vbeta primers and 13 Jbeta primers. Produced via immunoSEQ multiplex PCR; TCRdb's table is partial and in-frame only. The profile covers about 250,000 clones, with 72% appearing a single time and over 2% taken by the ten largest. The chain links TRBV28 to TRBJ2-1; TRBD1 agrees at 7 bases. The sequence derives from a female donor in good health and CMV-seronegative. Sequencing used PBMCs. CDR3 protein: CASSLTGDEQFF. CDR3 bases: TGTGCCAGCAGTTTAACAGGGGATGAGCAGTTCTTC.